Listed here are 20 T cell receptor beta chains from one sample, sequenced in a study of spatial heterogeneity in lung cancer. Noted time point: sample taken at primary tumor resection. TCRdb recomputed calls from the 5' RACE reads with MiXCR, one row per CDR3 protein. This sample has about 92,000 distinct CDR3 sequences, with around 12% found just once. This specimen was PBMCs, taken at surgery. The receptors were sampled from a male donor with early-stage non-small cell lung cancer.

This clonotype was observed a handful of times. The chain has TRBV6-6 and TRBJ1-5, with TRBD1 matching over 7 bases. The CDR3 consists of 19 residues. Germline values: CDR1 MNHNY, CDR2 SVGAGI (reference sequence). J gave up 3 bases and V 0 bases, and 14 bases lay outside the gene matches. The CDR3 here is CASSYSKGVFTGANQPQHF. DNA for the CDR3: TGTGCCAGCAGTTACTCTAAGGGGGTATTTACAGGGGCCAATCAGCCCCAGCATTTT.

This clonotype showed up just a few times. This chain connects TRBV4-1 to TRBJ2-7; 14 nucleotides agree with TRBD2. The J segment lost 3 bases and the V segment lost 2 bases, leaving 6 bases of the junction unmatched. The CDR3 has 17 residues. Germline V gene data show CDR1 as MGHRA and CDR2 as YSYEKL. The CDR3 reads CASSQRGLAGEGYEQYF. CDR3 in DNA: TGCGCCAGCAGCCAACGGGGACTAGCGGGAGAAGGCTACGAGCAGTACTTC.

The chain has TRBV7-9 and TRBJ2-1, with D perhaps TRBD2 (6 bases). The V gene's germline CDR1 is SEHNR and CDR2 FQNEAQ (reference sequence). The length of the CDR3 is 13 residues. Deletions cut 8 bases from V and 0 bases from J, with 8 bases between. The CDR3 DNA sequence: TGTGCCAGCTACGGGGGCTCCTACAATGAGCAGTTCTTC. It translates to CASYGGSYNEQFF.

This rearrangement joins TRBV6-5 to TRBJ1-1; no reliable D call. Germline V lookup: CDR1 MNHEY, CDR2 SVGAGI. V lost 0 bases to trimming and J lost 0 bases, with 14 bases between them. The CDR3 contains 17 residues. The CDR3 bases are TGTGCCAGCAGTTACTCGATGCGGCGTATAATGAACACTGAAGCTTTCTTT. This encodes CASSYSMRRIMNTEAFF.

This clonotype showed up many times. The rearrangement joins TRBV7-2 to TRBJ2-7, with 9 bases aligning to TRBD1. The V gene end was trimmed by 5 bases and the J gene end by 2 bases; junction bases not matched to a gene: 1. Germline V gene sequence: CDR1 SGHTA, CDR2 FQGNSA. This CDR3 is 13 amino acids long. CDR3 loop: CASSRQGAYEQYF. As DNA, the CDR3 is TGTGCCAGCAGCAGACAGGGGGCCTACGAGCAGTACTTC.

This chain connects TRBV25-1 to TRBJ1-2; a weak D match, TRBD1 (6 bases). The V gene lost 5 bases and the J gene lost 0 bases, with 16 bases spanning the gap. Germline values: CDR1 MGHDK, CDR2 SYGVNS. This CDR3 contains 16 residues. Here the CDR3 reads CASSPQDRPTNYGYTF. The CDR3 DNA reads as TGTGCCAGCAGTCCACAAGACAGGCCGACTAACTATGGCTACACCTTC.

The chain has TRBV7-2 and TRBJ2-3, with TRBD2 matching over 8 bases. Germline V gene sequence: CDR1 SGHTA, CDR2 FQGNSA. V shed 5 bases, J shed 1 base, and the junction held 5 bases outside the gene matches. The CDR3 is made up of 15 amino acids. CDR3 sequence: CASSPPTSGTDTQYF. Written as DNA, the CDR3 is TGTGCCAGCAGCCCCCCGACTAGCGGCACAGATACGCAGTATTTT.

The chain has TRBV4-3 and TRBJ2-2; D gene uncertain. Germline V gene sequence: CDR1 LGHNA, CDR2 YSLEER. The CDR3 loop spans 18 amino acids. V lost 0 bases to trimming and J lost 4 bases, with 18 bases between them. This chain's CDR3 is CASSQDSKDVLSTGELFF. For the CDR3, the DNA is TGCGCCAGCAGCCAAGATAGTAAGGACGTCTTGAGCACCGGGGAGCTGTTTTTT.

This clonotype appeared a few times. The chain employs TRBV29-1 and TRBJ1-1, with 7 bases lining up with TRBD1. With 6 bases clipped from V and 5 bases from J, the junction kept 15 bases outside the gene matches. The CDR3 contains 15 residues. Looked up from germline, CDR1 is SQVTM and CDR2 is ANQGSEA. This CDR3 is CSVDDTTGEGTEAFF. In nucleotides, the CDR3 is TGCAGCGTGGACGATACCACAGGGGAGGGGACTGAAGCTTTCTTT.

This clonotype occurred a few times. CDR3 nucleotides: TGCAGCGCCCTGCCCGGACCACGGTACAATGAGCAGTTCTTC. This codes for CSALPGPRYNEQFF. The chain recombines TRBV29-1 with TRBJ2-1; no firm D call. The V end was cut by 7 bases, the J end by 4 bases, with 17 bases between. Looked up from germline, CDR1 is SQVTM and CDR2 is ANQGSEA. The CDR3 length is 14 residues.

A few counts support this clonotype. This chain uses TRBV3-1 with TRBJ2-7; tentatively, D is TRBD2 (5 bases). The V end lost 1 base, the J end lost 2 bases, and 12 bases lay between the germline ends. Per germline, CDR1 LGHDT and CDR2 YNNKEL (reference sequence). The CDR3 consists of 15 residues. CDR3 nucleotides: TGTGCCAGCAGCCAAGTGGGGAGCGTGGCCTACGAGCAGTACTTC. This translates into CASSQVGSVAYEQYF.

This clonotype turned up a few times. The chain recombines TRBV10-3 with TRBJ2-5, with TRBD2 matching 7 bases. J lost 4 bases, V lost 6 bases, and 14 bases had no gene match. This CDR3 spans 16 amino acids. Per germline, CDR1 ENHRY and CDR2 SYGVKD. CDR3 nucleotides: TGTGCCATCAGCCCCCGACGAGCGGGGAACGGAGAGACCCAGTACTTC. Translated: CAISPRRAGNGETQYF.

V is TRBV10-3 and J is TRBJ2-3; D uncertain. The CDR3 loop spans 15 amino acids. Trimming took off 6 bases at V and 3 bases at J, with 16 bases between the two ends. Germline lookup yields CDR1 ENHRY and CDR2 SYGVKD. The CDR3 loop is CAISPNPVGTDTQYF. The CDR3 coding sequence is TGTGCCATCAGCCCAAACCCCGTTGGGACAGATACGCAGTATTTT.

This clonotype has just a few counts. One end of the junction varies from germline; a read error may be responsible. The V and J genes are TRBV28 and TRBJ2-1, with D possibly matching TRBD1 (6 bases). Germline V gives CDR1 MDHEN, CDR2 SYDVKM. This CDR3 region has 14 residues. The CDR3 DNA sequence: TGTACCAGCAGTAAAACAGGGATCTACAATGAGCAGTTCTTC. Translation: CTSSKTGIYNEQFF.

The gene calls are TRBV5-1 and TRBJ2-1, with 13 positions matching TRBD2. Germline V gene lookup returns CDR1 SGHRS and CDR2 YFSETQ. J was trimmed by 5 bases and V by 4 bases; bases with no gene match: 6. The length of the CDR3 is 16 residues. CDR3 nucleotides: TGCGCCAGCAGCCCGGGACTAGCGGGGCAGCACAATGAGCAGTTCTTC. Amino acid sequence: CASSPGLAGQHNEQFF.

This clonotype was observed a handful of times. This chain uses TRBV19 with TRBJ2-1, with 7 bases identical to TRBD2. The V gene end was trimmed by 7 bases and the J gene end by 1 base; junction bases not matched to a gene: 7. The CDR3 sequence is 15 residues long. Germline loops: CDR1 LNHDA, CDR2 SQIVND (reference sequence). The chain's CDR3 is CASTSGTTSYNEQFF. CDR3 bases: TGTGCCAGTACCTCCGGGACTACATCCTACAATGAGCAGTTCTTC.

The CDR3 is CASSTTGTGKSNQPQHF. In DNA, the CDR3 is TGTGCCAGCAGCACCACCGGGACAGGGAAAAGCAATCAGCCCCAGCATTTT. The rearrangement joins TRBV5-5 to TRBJ1-5; TRBD1 matches 9 bases. Germline V gives CDR1 SGHKS, CDR2 YYEKEE (reference sequence). The CDR3 covers 17 residues. V shed 4 bases, J shed 1 base, and the junction held 9 bases outside the gene matches.

This clonotype was seen repeatedly, ten times or more. The J gene is TRBJ2-5, the V gene TRBV28; 7 bases align to TRBD2. V was pared by 7 bases and J by 5 bases, with 7 bases of the junction left unmatched. CDR1 and CDR2 from the germline V gene are MDHEN and SYDVKM. The CDR3 has 13 residues. CDR3: CASKRGRTETQYF. CDR3 DNA: TGTGCCAGCAAGCGGGGAAGAACGGAGACCCAGTACTTC.

This clonotype came up a few times. The chain is built from TRBV6-6 and TRBJ2-7, with TRBD1 matching 10 bases. CDR3 length: 14 residues. The trim removed 4 bases at V and 3 bases at J, leaving 3 bases unmatched. From germline, CDR1 is MNHNY and CDR2 SVGAGI (reference sequence). CDR3 DNA: TGTGCCAGCAGTTCCGGACAGGGGGTCTACGAGCAGTACTTC. Its translation: CASSSGQGVYEQYF.

This chain uses TRBV3-1 with TRBJ1-1; D is unclear. Germline-derived CDR1 and CDR2 are LGHDT and YNNKEL (reference sequence). V was trimmed by 4 bases and J by 10 bases, leaving 13 bases between them. This CDR3 region has 12 residues. The CDR3 DNA reads as TGTGCCAGCAGCCGAGATGACCTGAGAGCTTTCTTT. Protein product: CASSRDDLRAFF.